The present T cell receptor beta chain was sequenced within a study of shared clonotypes between healthy human individuals. As for the study in general: The study used three CD4 naive, three CD4 memory, two CD8 naive and one CD8 memory plate per donor.

V was cut by 8 bases and J by 0 bases, with 17 bases left in between. Germline V lookup: CDR1 MNHNS, CDR2 SASEGT. The CDR3 runs 15 residues. DNA at about 210 ng, roughly 30,000 T cell genomes, went into sorted-subset replicate PCRs. Clones were read by immunoSEQ multiplex PCR, and TCRdb kept only the in-frame ones, dropping some. The data contain 100,000 to 120,000 clones, around 66% of them singletons. The J gene is TRBJ2-7, the V gene TRBV6-1, with a possible D match to TRBD1 (6 bases). Sequenced sample: memory CD8+ T cells sorted from blood. Sample subset: CD45RO+ cells pooled with CCR7-negative TemRA cells. This receptor was identified in a young woman in good health. In DNA form, the CDR3 reads TGTGCCAGCCGTAGAGGGGGATCGGGCTCCTACGAGCAGTACTTC. Amino acids: CASRRGGSGSYEQYF.